This T cell receptor beta chain derives from a study of blood T cells in healthy people across ages. Study-level points and caveats: TCR beta diversity per million T cells fell roughly linearly with age.

With regard to this clonotype: Its target is unknown.

It was with a sample-barcoded 5' primer and a J-beta primer mix that a second PCR of about 6 to 12 cycles was run. A minimum of 2.5 million CDR3-containing paired-end reads was obtained for each sample. From the 5' RACE reads, TCRdb called clonotypes with MiXCR, one entry per CDR3 protein. The sample lists about 1 million distinct CDR3 sequences; 40% to 45% were seen once. The CDR3 contains 14 residues. V dropped 5 bases and J dropped 1 base, with 11 bases sitting between them. Per germline, CDR1 PRHDT and CDR2 FYEKMQ (reference sequence). The TCR sequence derives from a woman in her sixties or seventies in good health. Sequenced: blood. The rearrangement joins TRBV13 to TRBJ2-5; D unclear. CDR3 region: CASSPDDGQETQYF. Written as DNA, the CDR3 is TGTGCCAGCAGCCCTGATGACGGCCAAGAGACCCAGTACTTC.